This T cell receptor beta chain was sequenced in a study of T-cell memory formation after mild COVID-19. TCRdb processed the 5' RACE reads anew with MiXCR; each CDR3 protein has one entry. The repertoire holds a few hundred thousand distinct CDR3 sequences, with less than 20% as singletons. Only a few counts were recorded for this clonotype. CDR1 is MDHEN, CDR2 SYDVKM, per germline. The CDR3 contains 13 residues. V lost 6 bases to trimming and J lost 5 bases, with 11 bases between them. The sequence derives from a man in his late teens or twenties who had mild COVID-19 (a few samples of this study predate the infection). Cell type and time point are not known. The specimen was PBMCs or a T cell subset sorted from them (not recorded which). V usage is TRBV28 and J usage is TRBJ2-4; no firm D call. The CDR3 protein is CASSPDRENIQYF. CDR3 bases: TGTGCCAGCAGCCCGGACCGCGAAAACATTCAGTACTTC.